This is a list of T cell receptor beta chains from one sample in a study of radiation and T cells in renal cell carcinoma. Data came from immunoSEQ multiplex PCR; TCRdb stores just in-frame clones and leaves some out. The data hold around 140,000 clones, with about nine tenths observed a single time. Sequences were derived from blood, sampled from a patient whose treatment included radiotherapy and nephrectomy. The origin of the receptors is a woman in her 70s with renal cell carcinoma. Both conserved end residues are part of each CDR3. The order of the fields is V gene, CDR3 protein.

v_gene: TRBV6-1; CDR3aa: CASSESGYGNQPQHF
v_gene: TRBV7-8; CDR3aa: CASSLSGAVGTDTQYF
v_gene: TRBV6-6; CDR3aa: CASSYSVETQYF
v_gene: TRBV7-2; CDR3aa: CASSLRVGSYEQYF
v_gene: TRBV30; CDR3aa: CAWSAGTANEKLFF
v_gene: TRBV5-1; CDR3aa: CASSFQDRGLTEAFF
v_gene: TRBV6-1; CDR3aa: CASTGLAGGWETQYF
v_gene: TRBV7-8; CDR3aa: CASSPGTSSSYNEQFF
v_gene: TRBV5-6; CDR3aa: CASSISRESLFF
v_gene: TRBV5-6; CDR3aa: CASSLARGQGYGNTIYF
v_gene: TRBV7-8; CDR3aa: CASSDRGPSEKLFF
v_gene: TRBV5-4; CDR3aa: CASSLGLAGTNTGELFF
v_gene: TRBV7-2; CDR3aa: CASSLRLGNTIYF
v_gene: TRBV6-1; CDR3aa: CASSEAKYNEQFF
v_gene: TRBV7-6; CDR3aa: CASSLGTSGANEQFF
v_gene: TRBV28; CDR3aa: CASSLMSGGIQYF
v_gene: TRBV30; CDR3aa: CAWSPTGTAEAFF
v_gene: TRBV19; CDR3aa: CASSRGLAGGSNTGELFF
v_gene: TRBV7-8; CDR3aa: CASSPHGVRDEANKNTEAFF
v_gene: TRBV7-9; CDR3aa: CASSLGGLRDEQFF
v_gene: TRBV28; CDR3aa: CASTTGGKNIQYF
v_gene: TRBV9; CDR3aa: CASSVVWGDEQYF
v_gene: TRBV29-1; CDR3aa: CSAAGTSFNGELFF